A selection of T cell receptor beta chains follows, all from one sample in a study of shared T cell receptors in the human thymus. Here immunoSEQ multiplex PCR was the method, and the copy in TCRdb shows in-frame clones only, minus some. The table shows hundreds of thousands of clones, with roughly 86% occurring only once. This same sample was also part of a study on human thymus T cells.

Source material: thymocytes. Every receptor here comes from a boy less than two years old with a congenital heart defect. Each CDR3 is given with its conserved first and last residue. D genes are given only for firm matches. Size tells how often a clone was seen (once, few, many) or the class of an expanded clone, and some rows leave it out.

once	TRBV6-6	.	TRBJ1-2	CASSSVGGDGYTF	TGTGCCAGCAGTTCCGTAGGCGGGGATGGCTACACCTTC
.	TRBV30	.	TRBJ1-2	CAWRGPPDRDYGYTF	TGTGCCTGGAGGGGTCCCCCGGACAGAGACTATGGCTACACCTTC
once	TRBV10-3	TRBD1	TRBJ2-7	CAISESHRGSAYEQYF	TGTGCCATCAGTGAGTCCCACAGGGGTAGCGCCTACGAGCAGTACTTC
.	TRBV5-1	.	TRBJ1-5	CASSFQVGQPQHF	TGCGCCAGCAGCTTCCAAGTCGGTCAGCCCCAGCATTTT
.	TRBV2	TRBD1	TRBJ2-7	CASSGRGRPNYEQYF	TGTGCCAGCAGTGGCAGGGGGCGACCTAACTACGAGCAGTACTTC
.	TRBV28	.	TRBJ1-5	CASSGDRPGSNQPQHF	TGTGCCAGCAGTGGTGACAGGCCGGGGAGCAATCAGCCCCAGCATTTT
.	TRBV18	.	TRBJ1-2	CASSPDRTGYGYTF	TGTGCCAGCTCGCCCGACAGGACGGGTTATGGCTACACCTTC
.	TRBV28	TRBD1	TRBJ1-2	CASSFLDRGNGYTF	TGTGCCAGCAGCTTCCTGGACAGGGGGAATGGCTACACCTTC
.	TRBV5-3	.	TRBJ2-5	CAWRGPHRGWQETQYF	TGTGCGTGGCGGGGTCCCCATCGGGGCTGGCAAGAGACCCAGTACTTC
.	TRBV5-1	TRBD2	TRBJ2-3	CASSLDSGAWADTQYF	TGCGCCAGCAGCTTGGATAGCGGGGCCTGGGCAGATACGCAGTATTTT
.	TRBV7-2	.	TRBJ2-7	CASSRRGSISYEQYF	TGTGCCAGCAGCCGCCGCGGGTCCATCTCCTACGAGCAGTACTTC
.	TRBV5-6	TRBD1	TRBJ2-1	CASSLALDRVEQFF	TGTGCCAGCAGCTTGGCCCTCGACAGGGTTGAGCAGTTCTTC
.	TRBV14	TRBD1	TRBJ1-2	CASSLTGGNGYTF	TGTGCCAGCAGTCTAACAGGGGGGAATGGCTACACCTTC
.	TRBV9	TRBD1	TRBJ2-7	CASSARQGDEQYF	TGTGCCAGCAGCGCTCGACAGGGAGACGAGCAGTACTTC
.	TRBV7-2	.	TRBJ2-1	CASRSGLHNEQFF	TGTGCCAGCAGGTCGGGACTCCACAATGAGCAGTTCTTC
.	TRBV7-6	TRBD2	TRBJ2-5	CASSLFPGTSGQETQYF	TGTGCCAGCAGCTTATTTCCGGGGACTAGCGGTCAAGAGACCCAGTACTTC
once	TRBV5-6	TRBD1	TRBJ1-6	CASSFRGRRSPLHF	TGTGCCAGCAGCTTCAGGGGGAGGCGTTCACCCCTCCACTTT
.	TRBV28	TRBD1	TRBJ1-2	CASSSDRGRDNYGYTF	TGTGCCAGCAGTTCGGACAGGGGGCGAGACAACTATGGCTACACCTTC
.	TRBV28	.	TRBJ2-4	CASSSGSLGSWAKNIQYF	TGTGCCAGCAGTTCCGGGAGTTTGGGATCTTGGGCCAAAAACATTCAGTACTTC
.	TRBV27	TRBD2	TRBJ2-1	CASSPRWERENEQFF	TGTGCCAGCAGTCCCCGATGGGAGCGGGAGAATGAGCAGTTCTTC
.	TRBV21-1	.	TRBJ1-1	CASSKDPNMNTEAFF	TGTGCCAGCAGCAAAGACCCCAACATGAACACTGAAGCTTTCTTT
.	TRBV29-1	.	TRBJ2-5	CSVALAWGRIPQYF	TGCAGCGTTGCCCTAGCGTGGGGCCGGATACCCCAGTACTTC
.	TRBV5-1	.	TRBJ1-4	CASSLGDRPATNEKLFF	TGCGCCAGCAGCTTGGGAGACAGGCCTGCAACTAATGAAAAACTGTTTTTT
.	TRBV15	TRBD2	TRBJ2-1	CATSRDSASGRVPYNEQFF	TGTGCCACCAGCAGAGATTCGGCTAGCGGGAGGGTCCCTTACAATGAGCAGTTCTTC
.	TRBV5-8	TRBD1	TRBJ1-5	CASSYRGTQPQHF	TGTGCCAGCAGCTACAGGGGTACTCAGCCCCAGCATTTT
once	TRBV14	.	TRBJ1-6	CASSHGGRGKSPLHF	TGTGCCAGCAGCCATGGAGGCCGGGGGAAATCACCCCTCCACTTT
.	TRBV14	.	TRBJ1-2	CASSQGRGYGYTF	TGTGCCAGCAGCCAGGGGCGGGGATATGGCTACACCTTC
.	TRBV29-1	.	TRBJ2-1	CSVQHGDNEQFF	TGCAGCGTTCAGCACGGAGACAATGAGCAGTTCTTC